This is a list of T cell receptor beta chains from one sample in a study of shared clonotypes between healthy human individuals. Sequenced by immunoSEQ multiplex PCR; TCRdb stores in-frame clones only, minus some. This sample yields some 1 million clones, of which about 80% are seen a single time; around 1.5% belongs to the top ten. The sample consisted of memory CD4+ T cells sorted from blood. Receptor source: a man younger than 35 in good health. Both conserved end residues are part of each CDR3.

J	length	V	CDR3
TRBJ1-1	17	TRBV21-1	CARKPVETGTMNTEAFF
TRBJ2-1	15	TRBV15	CATSRGRDFYNEQFF
TRBJ1-2	13	TRBV5-5	CASRLTGGLGYTF
TRBJ2-3	15	TRBV11-1	CASTPFTSTGDTQYF
TRBJ2-4	15	TRBV15	CATSTPGLAKNIQYF
TRBJ1-2	14	TRBV28	CASSSVLTGAGYTF
TRBJ2-7	15	TRBV11-2	CASSLGLGWVYEQYF
TRBJ2-7	11	TRBV10-3	CAISGRDPQYF
TRBJ1-1	14	TRBV6-6	CASSYTSDRGEAFF
TRBJ1-5	13	TRBV2	CASIGQINQPQHF
TRBJ1-6	14	TRBV6-1	CASSAPEIQKPLHF
TRBJ2-7	12	TRBV29-1	CSAVGDYTEQYF
TRBJ1-1	16	TRBV19	CASSIPNGRSYTEAFF
TRBJ2-7	14	TRBV28	CASRGERSSYEQYF
TRBJ1-4	16	TRBV10-3	CAISEEGQGKGEKLFF
TRBJ1-1	14	TRBV7-9	CASSSTVGNTEAFF
TRBJ1-2	13	TRBV30	CAWRGGGNYGYTF
TRBJ1-1	15	TRBV7-2	CASSLDSALNTEAFF
TRBJ2-3	14	TRBV19	CASSIGGLADTQYF
TRBJ1-1	18	TRBV7-8	CASSGGDRRPHFVTEAFF
TRBJ1-3	13	TRBV10-2	CASGLGTGNTIYF
TRBJ1-2	16	TRBV2	CASSVPTGVVAYGYTF
TRBJ1-6	14	TRBV5-3	CARSETWHTSPLHF
TRBJ2-3	15	TRBV6-5	CASSPTLFSTDTQYF
TRBJ2-5	16	TRBV11-2	CASSLGTSGNGETQYF
TRBJ2-2	15	TRBV11-2	CASSLSGGRTGELFF
TRBJ1-4	16	TRBV6-5	CASSYSPQSANEKLFF
TRBJ1-2	12	TRBV7-6	CASSMDHYGYTF
TRBJ2-7	15	TRBV28	CASSSGTGLSYEQYF
TRBJ2-7	12	TRBV6-1	CASSGQYYEQYF
TRBJ2-1	12	TRBV18	CASSDRGNEQFF
TRBJ1-1	13	TRBV6-6	CASSLGQPPEAFF
TRBJ1-5	15	TRBV2	CASSRLGQLYQPQHF
TRBJ1-4	14	TRBV6-6	CASSYGGQGETLFF
TRBJ2-1	14	TRBV19	CASSKGLAPNEQFF
TRBJ2-3	14	TRBV12-5	CASGRSGSTDTQYF
TRBJ2-7	16	TRBV27	CASSFPLLERAYEQYF
TRBJ2-2	19	TRBV7-9	CASSRMRLAGAPGTGELFF
TRBJ2-2	13	TRBV10-1	CASSSSGTGELFF
TRBJ2-6	15	TRBV5-1	CASRISGSGANVLTF